This is a list of T cell receptor beta chains from one sample in a study of cytomegalovirus exposure and HLA in healthy donors. Assay: immunoSEQ multiplex PCR; the TCRdb copy retains only in-frame clones and omits some. This table has about 140,000 clones, approximately 71% appearing once. The sequenced sample consisted of PBMCs. These receptors were collected from a young man in good health and CMV-seronegative. CDR3s leave out the opening cysteine and the closing phenylalanine or tryptophan. Fields, in order: V gene, D gene, CDR3 protein. A D gene is named only where the DNA matches it firmly.

v_gene: TRBV27; d_gene: TRBD1; CDR3aa: ASKPEGGAEAF
v_gene: TRBV5-8; d_gene: NA; CDR3aa: ASSHEAGALQETQY
v_gene: TRBV5-6; d_gene: TRBD2; CDR3aa: ASSLRTSGSTDTQY
v_gene: TRBV9; d_gene: NA; CDR3aa: ASSVAPDSEQY
v_gene: TRBV7-7; d_gene: NA; CDR3aa: ASSLETGLNEQF
v_gene: TRBV7-9; d_gene: TRBD2; CDR3aa: ACTMTRGVSSYNEQF
v_gene: TRBV2; d_gene: TRBD1; CDR3aa: ATKDRGRDTQY
v_gene: TRBV27; d_gene: NA; CDR3aa: ASSWASPEENIQY
v_gene: TRBV5-5; d_gene: TRBD2; CDR3aa: ASSWGGLAGGMIKQY
v_gene: TRBV29-1; d_gene: TRBD1; CDR3aa: SVGDRSYNEQF
v_gene: TRBV7-3; d_gene: TRBD2; CDR3aa: ASSVGLAPFSTDTQY
v_gene: TRBV10-1; d_gene: NA; CDR3aa: ASSTRVEETQY
v_gene: TRBV27; d_gene: NA; CDR3aa: ASSLAMAAGVLT
v_gene: TRBV6-5; d_gene: TRBD1; CDR3aa: ASGSGQGAVGYT
v_gene: TRBV13; d_gene: TRBD2; CDR3aa: ASSLVGEGPQETQY
v_gene: TRBV2; d_gene: NA; CDR3aa: ASNPRAGRFSEAF
v_gene: TRBV7-9; d_gene: NA; CDR3aa: ASSLGPGDNQPQH
v_gene: TRBV30; d_gene: NA; CDR3aa: AWTTGAGAYEQY
v_gene: TRBV19; d_gene: NA; CDR3aa: ASSEGSGYEQY
v_gene: TRBV5-1; d_gene: TRBD1; CDR3aa: ASSTGDGNQPQH
v_gene: TRBV4-2; d_gene: TRBD2; CDR3aa: ASSQDPWTSGSTDTQY
v_gene: TRBV7-8; d_gene: TRBD1; CDR3aa: ASSFWTGGTEAF
v_gene: TRBV7-9; d_gene: TRBD2; CDR3aa: ASSPRGGSYNEQF
v_gene: TRBV6-1; d_gene: NA; CDR3aa: ASSGRGEMNTEAF
v_gene: TRBV11-2; d_gene: TRBD1; CDR3aa: ASSPTGGWPYEQY
v_gene: TRBV5-4; d_gene: NA; CDR3aa: ASSLPGDKGYGYT
v_gene: TRBV11-2; d_gene: TRBD2; CDR3aa: ASSARLAGVYNEQF
v_gene: TRBV15; d_gene: TRBD2; CDR3aa: ATSRPDGTSGFQETQY
v_gene: TRBV9; d_gene: TRBD1; CDR3aa: ASSAPTGPAGANVLT